The rows below give T cell receptor beta chains drawn from one sample of a study of T-cell reconstitution after alpha-beta-depleted transplantation in children. TCRdb re-derived calls from the PCR reads in MiXCR, one entry per CDR3 protein. Counted here are 450,000 to 600,000 distinct CDR3 sequences, about 17% occurring once; the ten biggest clones make up approximately 3%. The starting material was PBMCs from the stem cell graft donor, obtained from the stem cell graft. Source of these receptors: a human donor who donated a stem cell graft to a child with acute lymphoblastic leukemia. Each CDR3 is given with its conserved first and last residue. A D gene is named only where the DNA matches it firmly. Rows may omit the clone size; those that give it use once, few, many or a size class.

. . TRBJ2-4 TRBV5-6 CASSLGIAKNIQYF TGTGCCAGCAGCTTGGGGATAGCCAAAAACATTCAGTACTTC
TRBD2 . TRBJ2-5 TRBV20-1 CSAPGLGRIQYF TGCAGTGCCCCGGGACTAGGGAGGATCCAGTACTTC
. . TRBJ2-7 TRBV7-9 CASSSTRLNEQYF TGTGCCAGCAGCTCTACAAGGTTAAACGAGCAGTACTTC
. few TRBJ1-6 TRBV14 CASSQGRLSSYNSPLHF TGTGCCAGCAGCCAAGGCCGACTCAGCTCCTATAATTCACCCCTCCACTTT
. . TRBJ2-1 TRBV10-3 CAISGGVGGLNEQFF TGTGCCATCAGTGGAGGGGTCGGGGGGCTGAATGAGCAGTTCTTC
TRBD1 few TRBJ2-7 TRBV15 CATSSAPGTGLGEQYF TGTGCCACCAGCAGCGCGCCCGGGACAGGACTTGGGGAGCAGTACTTC
. . TRBJ2-7 TRBV7-9 CASSLVPVYEQYF TGTGCCAGCAGCTTAGTTCCTGTCTACGAGCAGTACTTC
. few TRBJ2-7 TRBV27 CASSSPQGSSYEQYF TGTGCCAGCAGTTCTCCCCAGGGGAGTTCCTACGAGCAGTACTTC
. . TRBJ2-5 TRBV13 CASSFGGRLETQYF TGTGCCAGCAGCTTCGGGGGCCGGCTGGAGACCCAGTACTTC
. . TRBJ1-5 TRBV12-3/TRBV12-4 CASSVTQNQPQHF TGTGCCAGCAGTGTGACACAGAATCAGCCCCAGCATTTT
. . TRBJ2-7 TRBV20-1 CSARDLFWDRGSHEQYF TGCAGTGCTAGAGATCTCTTCTGGGACCGGGGGTCCCACGAGCAGTACTTC
. many TRBJ2-2 TRBV29-1 CSVESSRGTGELFF TGCAGCGTTGAATCCAGCCGGGGCACCGGGGAGCTGTTTTTT
TRBD2 . TRBJ2-2 TRBV9 CASSDRTRGLNTGELFF TGTGCCAGCAGCGACCGGACTAGAGGGCTTAACACCGGGGAGCTGTTTTTT
. many TRBJ2-7 TRBV6-1 CASSDPGNMEYF TGTGCCAGCAGTGATCCGGGGAATATGGAGTACTTC
. . TRBJ2-5 TRBV4-1 CASSQDPGGTMGTQYF TGCGCCAGCAGCCAAGACCCCGGGGGTACCATGGGGACCCAGTACTTC
. many TRBJ1-1 TRBV12-3/TRBV12-4 CASSPNTEAFF TGTGCCAGCAGCCCAAACACTGAAGCTTTCTTT
TRBD2 . TRBJ2-3 TRBV24-1 CATSDFGTSGSTDTQYF TGTGCCACCAGTGATTTCGGGACTAGCGGGAGCACAGATACGCAGTATTTT
. . TRBJ2-7 TRBV7-8 CASSFSPIYSYEQYF TGTGCCAGCAGCTTCTCCCCAATCTACTCCTACGAGCAGTACTTC
TRBD1 . TRBJ1-1 TRBV4-1 CASSPEDREGAEAFF TGCGCCAGCAGCCCAGAGGACAGGGAGGGAGCTGAAGCTTTCTTT
. few TRBJ1-3 TRBV7-9 CASSLGGPDTIYF TGTGCCAGCAGCTTAGGAGGTCCGGACACCATATATTTT
TRBD2 few TRBJ2-1 TRBV11-3 CASSLRGAYNEQFF TGTGCCAGCAGCTTACGGGGGGCCTACAATGAGCAGTTCTTC
. . TRBJ2-1 TRBV27 CASSLMGGIDVNEQFF TGTGCCAGCAGTTTAATGGGCGGGATCGATGTAAATGAGCAGTTCTTC
. . TRBJ2-7 TRBV7-9 CASSLAGVGEQYF TGTGCCAGCAGCTTAGCGGGAGTAGGCGAGCAGTACTTC
. . TRBJ2-1 TRBV5-1 CASSPGDYNEQFF TGCGCCAGCAGCCCGGGGGACTACAATGAGCAGTTCTTC
TRBD2 few TRBJ2-7 TRBV27 CASSHGLAASYEQYF TGTGCCAGCAGCCACGGACTAGCGGCTTCCTACGAGCAGTACTTC
. few TRBJ1-5 TRBV13 CASSHGASGINQPQHF TGTGCCAGCAGCCACGGGGCCTCCGGAATCAATCAGCCCCAGCATTTT
. few TRBJ2-2 TRBV11-2 CASSLVVANTGELFF TGTGCCAGCAGCTTAGTTGTCGCGAACACCGGGGAGCTGTTTTTT
. once TRBJ2-7 TRBV18 CASSLKTLYEQYF TGTGCCAGCTCACTAAAGACGCTATACGAGCAGTACTTC
. few TRBJ2-3 TRBV5-1 CASSHFTDTQYF TGCGCCAGCAGCCACTTCACAGATACGCAGTATTTT
. . TRBJ2-7 TRBV25-1 CASSEWAGGYEQYF TGTGCCAGCAGTGAATGGGCAGGGGGGTACGAGCAGTACTTC
TRBD1 . TRBJ1-3 TRBV2 CASSEMKGANTGNTIYF TGTGCCAGCAGTGAAATGAAGGGGGCGAACACTGGAAACACCATATATTTT
. once TRBJ1-1 TRBV18 CASEGREAFF TGTGCCAGCGAGGGACGTGAAGCTTTCTTT
. . TRBJ2-2 TRBV5-1 CASSFTPPVRDSAGELFF TGCGCCAGCAGCTTCACCCCACCCGTCAGGGATTCGGCCGGGGAGCTGTTTTTT
TRBD2 few TRBJ2-3 TRBV18 CASSPRRGGVDTQYF TGTGCCAGCTCACCCCGCCGGGGAGGGGTAGATACGCAGTATTTT
TRBD2 . TRBJ2-5 TRBV20-1 CSAPDTASGPQETQYF TGCAGTGCCCCTGATACAGCTAGCGGACCCCAAGAGACCCAGTACTTC
. . TRBJ2-3 TRBV13 CASSFGFVRGTSSTDTQYF TGTGCCAGCAGCTTCGGGTTTGTTAGGGGCACTTCTAGCACAGATACGCAGTATTTT
. few TRBJ1-5 TRBV2 CASKAVQGSNQPQHF TGTGCCAGCAAGGCAGTCCAGGGTAGCAATCAGCCCCAGCATTTT
TRBD2 few TRBJ2-1 TRBV27 CASSFRTSGGISSYNEQFF TGTGCCAGCAGTTTTCGTACTAGCGGGGGGATTAGCTCCTACAATGAGCAGTTCTTC
. few TRBJ2-1 TRBV5-1 CASSLAPGRGRDNEQFF TGCGCCAGCAGCTTGGCCCCCGGCAGGGGTAGGGACAATGAGCAGTTCTTC
. many TRBJ2-3 TRBV5-1 CASSLAADTQYF TGCGCCAGCAGCTTGGCCGCAGATACGCAGTATTTT
. few TRBJ1-2 TRBV25-1 CASSEGSANYGYTF TGTGCCAGCAGTGAGGGCTCGGCTAACTATGGCTACACCTTC
TRBD1 few TRBJ1-6 TRBV27 CASSLQGTQAGGSPLHF TGTGCCAGCAGCCTACAGGGGACGCAGGCTGGAGGTTCACCCCTCCACTTT
. . TRBJ2-3 TRBV3-1 CASSQVLLDSGPDTRYF TGTGCCAGCAGCCAAGTCCTTCTGGACAGCGGTCCAGATACGCGGTATTTT
. . TRBJ2-2 TRBV20-1 CSARINTGELFF TGCAGTGCTAGGATAAACACCGGGGAGCTGTTTTTT
TRBD2 . TRBJ2-1 TRBV12-3/TRBV12-4 CASRAGGPYNEQFF TGTGCCAGCAGGGCGGGAGGCCCCTACAATGAGCAGTTCTTC
TRBD1 many TRBJ2-7 TRBV7-9 CASTLRTGNTYEQYF TGTGCCAGCACCCTTAGGACAGGGAATACCTACGAGCAGTACTTC
. . TRBJ2-7 TRBV19 CASSIDPSYPYEQYF TGTGCCAGTAGTATAGATCCGTCCTACCCCTACGAGCAGTACTTC
. . TRBJ2-4 TRBV12-3/TRBV12-4 CASRVAGVLIQYF TGTGCCAGCAGGGTTGCAGGGGTTTTGATTCAGTACTTC
. few TRBJ2-1 TRBV7-2 CASSLSLGSSYNEQFF TGTGCCAGCAGCTTAAGTCTCGGGAGCTCCTACAATGAGCAGTTCTTC